The 14 T cell receptor beta chains presented below share a single source sample, sequenced in a study of T cells in Graves' hyperthyroidism and ophthalmopathy. TCR beta CDR3 region amplification was performed from RNA transcripts. Researchers ran a first-round RT-PCR on the TCR CDR3 using the HTBI primer set. TCRdb fed the multiplex PCR reads into MiXCR, producing one record per CDR3 protein. The sample has about 620,000 distinct CDR3 sequences; 15% to 20% are singletons. Sequencing was done on a sample of blood. The receptor set was obtained from a woman in her thirties with Graves' hyperthyroidism.

This clonotype has just a few counts. V and J are TRBV4-1 and TRBJ1-1; D uncertain. The length of the CDR3 is 17 residues. The V gene's germline CDR1 is MGHRA and CDR2 YSYEKL. Trimming left V 0 bases short and J 0 bases short, with 14 bases between. The CDR3 bases are TGCGCCAGCAGCCAAGACCCTCTGAGACGGGTGAACACTGAAGCTTTCTTT. Protein sequence: CASSQDPLRRVNTEAFF.

This chain links TRBV5-1 with TRBJ2-2; TRBD1 matches at 12 bases. The CDR3 length is 15 residues. The germline V gene has CDR1 SGHRS and CDR2 YFSETQ. V lost 4 bases, J lost 6 bases, and 4 bases stayed unmatched. The CDR3 DNA follows: TGCGCCAGCAGCACGGGACAGGGGGCTCCCGGGGAGCTGTTTTTT. It encodes CASSTGQGAPGELFF. Complete variable domain (other parts from reference TRBV5-1 and TRBJ2-2): KAGVTQTPRYLIKTRGQQVTLSCSPISGHRSVSWYQQTPGQGLQFLFEYFSETQRNKGNFPGRFSGRQFSNSRSEMNVSTLELGDSALYLCASSTGQGAPGELFFGEGSRLTVL.

Many counts were recorded for this clonotype. This chain joins TRBV28 and TRBJ2-3; D is unresolved. The CDR3 length is 13 residues. CDR1 is MDHEN, CDR2 SYDVKM, per germline. Trimming took off 7 bases at V and 4 bases at J, with 12 bases between the two ends. CDR3 DNA: TGTGCCAGCACCGAAGCTACAGCAGATACGCAGTATTTT. Protein product: CASTEATADTQYF.

This clonotype occurred many times. The rearrangement links TRBV18 to TRBJ2-1; the D is unclear. V shed 1 base and J shed 6 bases, with 4 bases lying between them. Germline loops: CDR1 KGHSH, CDR2 LQKENI. The length of the CDR3 is 12 residues. The CDR3 DNA is TGTGCCAGCTCACCACGGATCAATGAGCAGTTCTTC. Its translation is CASSPRINEQFF.

This clonotype was seen many times. This chain connects TRBV12-3 or TRBV12-4 to TRBJ2-1, with D possibly being TRBD1 (6 bases). The CDR3 is 14 residues long. Trimming removed 5 bases from V and 9 bases from J, with 17 bases in between. The CDR3 nucleotides read TGTGCCAGCAGTGCCACAGGGATTGTGGTTGAGCAGTTCTTC. This encodes CASSATGIVVEQFF.

V usage is TRBV4-1 and J usage is TRBJ2-5; 9 nucleotides match TRBD1. The CDR3 consists of 15 residues. J was trimmed by 4 bases and V by 4 bases; bases with no gene match: 7. Per germline, CDR1 MGHRA and CDR2 YSYEKL. The CDR3 DNA reads TGCGCCAGCAGCCCCCACAGGGGGCAGGGAGAGACCCAGTACTTC. It is translated as CASSPHRGQGETQYF.

V is TRBV13 and J is TRBJ2-7; either TRBD1 or TRBD2 may fit D (5 bases each). Germline assignment: CDR1 PRHDT and CDR2 FYEKMQ (reference sequence). V was clipped by 5 bases and J by 2 bases, with 19 bases between them. This CDR3 is built from 16 residues. The CDR3 DNA is TGTGCCAGCAGCCAAGAACCGGGACCTTTTACCTACGAGCAGTACTTC. This translates into CASSQEPGPFTYEQYF.

V gene TRBV15 combines with J gene TRBJ2-5; the D call may be TRBD1 or TRBD2 (5 bases each). In germline, CDR1 is LNHNV, CDR2 YYDKDF (reference sequence). The CDR3 runs to 16 residues. V was pared by 0 bases and J by 1 base, with 12 bases between. CDR3 sequence (DNA): TGTGCCACCAGCAGAGATCCCTGGGGACGCCAAGAGACCCAGTACTTC. Translation: CATSRDPWGRQETQYF.

The chain combines TRBV20-1 with TRBJ1-3; D gene uncertain. The V and J ends lost 1 base and 7 bases respectively, with 5 bases between them. The germline gives CDR1 DFQATT, CDR2 SNEGSKA (reference sequence). The CDR3 contains 11 residues. The CDR3 here is CSARVGNTIYF. DNA of the CDR3: TGCAGTGCTAGAGTCGGGAACACCATATATTTT.

As concerns this clonotype: Sequence at one end of the junction differs from germline and may be a read error. J is TRBJ2-7 and V is TRBV27, with D perhaps TRBD1 (6 bases). The CDR3 is 14 residues long. Per the germline V gene, CDR1 is MNHEY and CDR2 is SMNVEV (reference sequence). The CDR3 region has the DNA TGTGCCAACAGTTTAGGGGGTACCACCTACGAGCAGTACTTC. Translated: CANSLGGTTYEQYF.

This clonotype was detected many times. V and J are TRBV12-3 or TRBV12-4 and TRBJ2-7; TRBD1 matches 8 bases. The length of the CDR3 is 15 residues. V lost 1 base to trimming and J lost 4 bases; unmatched junction nucleotides: 6. CDR3: CASSLVGTGAYEQYF. CDR3 nucleotides: TGTGCCAGCAGTTTAGTAGGGACAGGAGCTTACGAGCAGTACTTC.

A few counts support this clonotype. The chain uses TRBV27 and TRBJ2-1, with D tentatively TRBD1 (6 bases). Trimming pared 5 bases from V and 5 bases from J, leaving 13 bases between. Germline CDR1 and CDR2: MNHEY and SMNVEV (reference sequence). The CDR3 spans 14 residues. CDR3 sequence reads: CASSTLDSHNEQFF. CDR3 coding DNA: TGTGCCAGCAGTACCCTGGACAGTCACAATGAGCAGTTCTTC.

This chain links TRBV19 with TRBJ1-5; D is unresolved. V lost 1 base and J lost 8, with 15 bases in between. This CDR3 spans 15 amino acids. From germline, CDR1 is LNHDA and CDR2 SQIVND (reference sequence). The CDR3 DNA sequence: TGTGCCAGTAGTATAGCGGGGTCCCAGAGTGAGCCCCAGCATTTT. Its protein is CASSIAGSQSEPQHF.

The V and J genes are TRBV6-1 and TRBJ2-7; TRBD1 matches 10 bases. The J segment lost 3 bases and the V segment lost 6 bases, leaving 8 bases of the junction unmatched. Germline V lookup: CDR1 MNHNS, CDR2 SASEGT. This CDR3 is 15 amino acids long. CDR3 DNA sequence: TGTGCCAGCAGCCCCGGGACAGGGGATTTCTACGAGCAGTACTTC. Protein: CASSPGTGDFYEQYF.